This T cell receptor beta chain was sequenced for a study of response to subunit inactivated influenza vaccine. Whole-study findings and limits: Few new T cells, the authors suggested, are recruited by each seasonal influenza vaccination.

Germline-derived CDR1 and CDR2 are MNHNS and SASEGT. The CDR3 consists of 13 residues. With 8 bases clipped from V and 9 bases from J, the junction kept 10 bases outside the gene matches. From the RT-PCR reads, TCRdb called clonotypes with MiXCR, one entry per CDR3 protein. The sample has 530,000 or so distinct CDR3 sequences, 25% seen once. This clonotype turned up a few times. Its antigen remains unknown. The receptor was derived from a man between 50 and 59 years old who received an inactivated influenza vaccine. J is TRBJ1-5 and V is TRBV6-1; 7 bases fit TRBD1. The source material was CD4+ T cells sorted from PBMCs, sampled roughly 5 days after vaccination. The CDR3 DNA reads TGTGCCAGCCGAGACAGGGAGGAGAGGCCCCAGCATTTT. Translating it yields CASRDREERPQHF.